These T cell receptor beta chains were read from a single sample in a study of shared clonotypes between healthy human individuals. The assay was immunoSEQ multiplex PCR, and TCRdb's table has in-frame clones only and misses some. This sample has more than 600,000 clones; around 92% occur once, and the top ten carry 24%. The sample comprised naive CD8+ T cells sorted from blood. The receptors derive from a man aged 30 to 39 in good health. Each CDR3 is given with its conserved first and last residue. Each record gives: V gene, clone size, J gene, D gene, CDR3 protein, CDR3 DNA. A D gene is named only where the DNA matches it firmly. The listing skips clone size in some rows; elsewhere it reads once, few, many or a size class.

TRBV5-5	NA	TRBJ1-2	TRBD1	CASSLARQGGYGYTF	TGTGCCAGCAGCTTGGCCCGGCAGGGGGGTTATGGCTACACCTTC
TRBV11-2	NA	TRBJ2-3	NA	CASSLFSVGSTDTQYF	TGTGCCAGCAGCTTGTTTAGCGTGGGTAGCACAGATACGCAGTATTTT
TRBV6-1	once	TRBJ2-7	NA	CASSPGVGTYEQYF	TGTGCCAGCAGTCCAGGGGTAGGAACCTACGAGCAGTACTTC
TRBV2	NA	TRBJ1-3	NA	CASSGAVDSGNTIYF	TGTGCCAGCAGTGGGGCGGTCGACTCTGGAAACACCATATATTTT
TRBV2	NA	TRBJ2-1	TRBD2	CASMPSGKWDNEQFF	TGTGCCAGCATGCCCAGCGGGAAGTGGGACAATGAGCAGTTCTTC
TRBV28	NA	TRBJ2-7	NA	CASSGERAYEQYF	TGTGCCTCCTCGGGCGAGAGGGCCTACGAGCAGTACTTC
TRBV13	NA	TRBJ2-1	TRBD2	CASSSTPPGLAGGSQFF	TGTGCCAGCAGCTCTACCCCTCCGGGACTAGCGGGAGGGTCACAGTTCTTC
TRBV9	few	TRBJ2-1	TRBD2	CASSAGSSGSEFF	TGTGCCAGCAGCGCGGGGTCTAGCGGGAGCGAATTCTTC
TRBV6-5	NA	TRBJ2-7	TRBD2	CASSVGVAGAYEQYF	TGTGCCAGCAGTGTCGGGGTAGCGGGAGCTTACGAGCAGTACTTC
TRBV4-3	NA	TRBJ2-5	NA	CASSQDRAGSQTQYF	TGCGCCAGCAGCCAAGATAGGGCAGGGTCACAGACCCAGTACTTC
TRBV7-9	NA	TRBJ2-2	NA	CASSWREPTNTGELFF	TGTGCCAGCAGCTGGAGGGAGCCCACGAACACCGGGGAGCTGTTTTTT
TRBV9	NA	TRBJ1-1	NA	CASSVYPDASNTEAFF	TGTGCCAGCAGCGTTTACCCGGACGCGTCGAACACTGAAGCTTTCTTT
TRBV5-4	NA	TRBJ2-3	TRBD1	CASSLDPGGSTDTQYF	TGTGCCAGCAGCTTGGATCCAGGGGGCTCCACAGATACGCAGTATTTT
TRBV4-1	NA	TRBJ2-7	NA	CASSQGWEQYF	TGCGCCAGCAGCCAAGGGTGGGAGCAGTACTTC
TRBV28	NA	TRBJ2-4	NA	CASSLGELAKNIQYF	TGTGCCAGCAGTTTGGGGGAACTAGCCAAAAACATTCAGTACTTC
TRBV27	NA	TRBJ2-7	TRBD2	CASSLASGYEQYF	TGTGCCAGCAGTTTGGCTAGCGGATACGAGCAGTACTTC
TRBV4-1	NA	TRBJ2-3	NA	CASSQIFPGAFTDTQYF	TGCGCCAGCAGCCAAATCTTTCCTGGGGCCTTCACAGATACGCAGTATTTT
TRBV6-4	NA	TRBJ2-7	TRBD1	CASSPDRGRYEQYF	TGTGCCAGCAGTCCAGACAGGGGGCGGTACGAGCAGTACTTC
TRBV4-2	NA	TRBJ2-3	TRBD2	CASSQVGRLAGDTDTQYF	TGTGCCAGCAGCCAAGTAGGGAGACTAGCGGGCGACACAGATACGCAGTATTTT
TRBV19	once	TRBJ2-7	TRBD2	CASSTGTSWSSSYEQYF	TGTGCCAGTAGTACCGGGACTAGCTGGAGTAGCTCCTACGAGCAGTACTTC
TRBV11-2	NA	TRBJ2-5	NA	CASSPDVWETQYF	TGTGCCAGCAGCCCCGACGTTTGGGAGACCCAGTACTTC
TRBV10-2	NA	TRBJ2-7	TRBD1	CASSGTEIQQYF	TGCGCCAGCAGCGGGACAGAAATCCAGCAGTACTTC
TRBV10-1	NA	TRBJ1-4	TRBD1	CASSESKEGDRKPNEKLFF	TGCGCCAGCAGTGAGTCGAAGGAGGGGGACAGGAAGCCTAATGAAAAACTGTTTTTT
TRBV7-6	NA	TRBJ2-2	TRBD2	CASSFGRDYHDGGELFF	TGTGCCAGCAGCTTCGGCCGGGACTACCACGATGGGGGGGAGCTGTTTTTT
TRBV28	NA	TRBJ1-5	NA	CASSLSRGAGNQPQHF	TGTGCCAGCAGTTTATCCCGGGGAGCGGGCAATCAGCCCCAGCATTTT
TRBV6-5	NA	TRBJ2-3	NA	CASSYSSGREDTQYF	TGTGCCAGCAGTTACTCATCAGGGCGGGAAGATACGCAGTATTTT
TRBV28	NA	TRBJ2-7	NA	CASSVRTIYEQYF	TGTGCCAGCAGCGTCAGGACGATCTACGAGCAGTACTTC
TRBV27	NA	TRBJ2-7	NA	CASSLVAGRIYYEQYF	TGTGCCAGCAGTTTAGTTGCGGGACGGATATACTACGAGCAGTACTTC
TRBV6-5	NA	TRBJ2-1	NA	CASSYRGQPNEQFF	TGTGCCAGCAGTTACCGGGGACAACCCAATGAGCAGTTCTTC
TRBV7-9	NA	TRBJ2-7	NA	CASSFPWDHEQYF	TGTGCCAGCAGCTTTCCGTGGGACCACGAGCAGTACTTC
TRBV5-1	NA	TRBJ2-1	NA	CASSSGTGYNEQFF	TGCGCCAGCAGCAGCGGGACAGGCTACAATGAGCAGTTCTTC
TRBV7-8	NA	TRBJ2-2	TRBD2	CASSLIRVASGGQVSRELFF	TGTGCCAGCAGCTTAATCCGGGTGGCTAGCGGGGGCCAGGTCTCTAGGGAGCTGTTTTTT
TRBV10-2	NA	TRBJ2-7	NA	CASSEYSYEQYF	TGCGCCAGCAGTGAATACAGCTACGAGCAGTACTTC
TRBV7-9	once	TRBJ2-7	NA	CASSTPGAYEQYF	TGTGCCAGCAGCACACCCGGGGCCTACGAGCAGTACTTC
TRBV5-6	NA	TRBJ2-3	NA	CASSLRGRVDTQYF	TGTGCCAGCAGCTTACGAGGACGGGTAGATACGCAGTATTTT
TRBV29-1	NA	TRBJ2-2	TRBD2	CSFTLGGAPAGELFF	TGCAGCTTCACCCTCGGGGGGGCGCCGGCTGGGGAGCTGTTTTTT
TRBV27	NA	TRBJ2-7	NA	CASSPSSGQLFYEQYF	TGTGCCAGCAGTCCGTCCAGCGGACAGCTTTTTTACGAGCAGTACTTC
TRBV27	NA	TRBJ2-3	NA	CASSRPGSTDTQYF	TGTGCCAGCAGCCGTCCGGGGAGCACAGATACGCAGTATTTT
TRBV4-1	NA	TRBJ2-1	TRBD1	CASSPRQGLSYEQFF	TGCGCCAGCAGCCCCCGACAGGGGTTAAGCTATGAGCAGTTCTTC
TRBV2	NA	TRBJ1-4	NA	CASSSGATNEKLFF	TGTGCCAGCAGTAGCGGGGCAACTAATGAAAAACTGTTTTTT
TRBV7-7	few	TRBJ2-7	TRBD1	CASSPGQGYEQYF	TGTGCTAGCAGCCCAGGACAGGGGTACGAGCAGTACTTC
TRBV5-5	NA	TRBJ2-7	NA	CASSLDRATYEQYF	TGTGCCAGCAGCTTGGACAGGGCAACCTACGAGCAGTACTTC
TRBV28	NA	TRBJ2-2	TRBD1	CASSLTTGDTGNTGELFF	TGTGCCAGCAGTTTAACGACAGGGGACACAGGGAACACCGGGGAGCTGTTTTTT
TRBV6-5	NA	TRBJ2-7	TRBD1	CASQDRVYEQYF	TGTGCCAGCCAGGACAGGGTCTACGAGCAGTACTTC
TRBV9	NA	TRBJ1-1	NA	CASSVVKGYTNTEAFF	TGTGCCAGCAGCGTAGTGAAGGGATACACGAACACTGAAGCTTTCTTT
TRBV15	NA	TRBJ2-1	TRBD2	CATSPSGSHNEQFF	TGTGCCACCAGCCCTAGCGGGAGCCACAATGAGCAGTTCTTC
TRBV2	NA	TRBJ2-7	NA	CASRGVRYEQYF	TGTGCCAGCAGGGGGGTTAGGTACGAGCAGTACTTC
TRBV2	NA	TRBJ2-1	NA	CASSVSAIWGSSYNEQFF	TGTGCCAGCAGTGTGTCGGCTATATGGGGCAGCTCCTACAATGAGCAGTTCTTC
TRBV7-9	NA	TRBJ2-3	NA	CASSLMRGSTDTQYF	TGTGCCAGCAGCTTAATGCGGGGAAGCACAGATACGCAGTATTTT
TRBV2	NA	TRBJ2-5	TRBD1	CASRDRQETQYF	TGTGCCAGCAGGGACAGGCAAGAGACCCAGTACTTC
TRBV7-6	NA	TRBJ1-4	NA	CASSFDMPNEKLFF	TGTGCCAGCAGCTTTGACATGCCTAATGAAAAACTGTTTTTT
TRBV11-3	NA	TRBJ2-1	NA	CASSLAETGNEQFF	TGTGCCAGCAGCTTAGCGGAGACTGGAAATGAGCAGTTCTTC
TRBV27	NA	TRBJ2-7	TRBD1	CASSLGTGTIEQYF	TGTGCCAGCAGTTTGGGGACAGGGACTATCGAGCAGTACTTC
TRBV7-9	NA	TRBJ1-1	NA	CASSPPRGRFTEAFF	TGTGCCAGCAGCCCCCCCCGGGGGCGCTTCACTGAAGCTTTCTTT
TRBV4-2	NA	TRBJ2-1	TRBD1	CASSQEGGVMNEQFF	TGTGCCAGCAGCCAAGAAGGGGGCGTAATGAATGAGCAGTTCTTC
TRBV9	once	TRBJ2-1	NA	CASSARRDPAPNEQFF	TGTGCCAGCAGCGCCCGCCGGGACCCAGCCCCCAATGAGCAGTTCTTC
TRBV25-1	NA	TRBJ1-2	NA	CASSESSGRAYGYTF	TGTGCCAGCAGTGAATCCTCTGGCAGGGCCTATGGCTACACCTTC